These T cell receptor beta chains were read from a single sample in a study of Tregs in tolerant kidney transplant recipients. Profiled with immunoSEQ multiplex PCR; TCRdb holds only in-frame clones, not every one. The sample lists hundreds of thousands of clones, about 86% occurring once. Material: CD4+ T cells from blood. These receptor sequences come from a human donor in good health. Each CDR3 is given with its conserved first and last residue. A D gene is named only where the DNA matches it firmly. Clone size is not always given. Where it is, it says once, few, many or a class for expanded clones.

D: TRBD1; J: TRBJ2-7; size: -; V: TRBV4-2; CDR3: CASSRGTGGGYGEQYF; DNA: TGTGCCAGCAGCCGGGGGACAGGGGGAGGTTACGGCGAGCAGTACTTC
D: TRBD1; J: TRBJ1-1; size: -; V: TRBV6-1; CDR3: CASRGQNLGDTEAFF; DNA: TGTGCCAGCAGGGGACAGAACCTGGGGGACACTGAAGCTTTCTTT
D: -; J: TRBJ2-3; size: -; V: TRBV5-1; CDR3: CASLFDWGDTQYF; DNA: TGCGCCAGCCTTTTTGACTGGGGGGATACGCAGTATTTT
D: -; J: TRBJ1-4; size: -; V: TRBV11-2; CDR3: CASSLEWRSTEKLFF; DNA: TGTGCCAGCAGCTTAGAGTGGAGGAGTACTGAAAAACTGTTTTTT
D: -; J: TRBJ1-4; size: -; V: TRBV4-1; CDR3: CASSQVTLVEKLFF; DNA: TGCGCCAGCAGCCAAGTGACTCTGGTTGAAAAACTGTTTTTT
D: -; J: TRBJ1-3; size: -; V: TRBV29-1; CDR3: CSVVDTTRSGNTIYF; DNA: TGCAGCGTTGTGGACACTACCCGCTCTGGAAACACCATATATTTT
D: -; J: TRBJ2-3; size: -; V: TRBV6-1; CDR3: CASSGAFTDTQYF; DNA: TGTGCCAGCAGTGGGGCCTTCACAGATACGCAGTATTTT
D: -; J: TRBJ1-3; size: -; V: TRBV5-8; CDR3: CASSPGFALAGNTIYF; DNA: TGTGCCAGCAGCCCAGGATTCGCACTTGCTGGAAACACCATATATTTT
D: TRBD1; J: TRBJ2-7; size: -; V: TRBV29-1; CDR3: CSARDRVITEPQYF; DNA: TGCAGCGCCCGGGACAGGGTAATCACTGAGCCCCAGTACTTC
D: -; J: TRBJ2-7; size: -; V: TRBV4-2; CDR3: CASSLLQPGYEQYF; DNA: TGTGCCAGCAGCCTCCTCCAGCCTGGCTACGAGCAGTACTTC
D: -; J: TRBJ1-2; size: -; V: TRBV5-6; CDR3: CASSLWDPSPGGYTF; DNA: TGTGCCAGCAGCTTATGGGACCCCAGTCCGGGGGGCTACACCTTC
D: -; J: TRBJ2-2; size: -; V: TRBV9; CDR3: CASSPAGDYAGELFF; DNA: TGTGCCAGCAGCCCAGCGGGTGACTACGCCGGGGAGCTGTTTTTT
D: TRBD2; J: TRBJ2-3; size: -; V: TRBV4-1; CDR3: CASSSEASGRGDTQYF; DNA: TGCGCCAGCAGTTCTGAGGCCAGCGGGAGAGGAGATACGCAGTATTTT
D: -; J: TRBJ1-2; size: -; V: TRBV6-5; CDR3: CASSPSRDYGYTF; DNA: TGTGCCAGCAGCCCGAGCCGGGACTATGGCTACACCTTC
D: -; J: TRBJ1-1; size: once; V: TRBV15; CDR3: CATSRERAWGEAFF; DNA: TGTGCCACCAGCAGAGAAAGAGCCTGGGGTGAAGCTTTCTTT
D: TRBD2; J: TRBJ2-1; size: -; V: TRBV5-5; CDR3: CASRKTLASGSINEQFF; DNA: TGTGCCAGCAGAAAAACACTGGCTAGCGGGAGTATAAATGAGCAGTTCTTC
D: TRBD2; J: TRBJ2-1; size: -; V: TRBV7-9; CDR3: CASSLMTSGRGNEQFF; DNA: TGTGCCAGCAGCTTAATGACTAGCGGGAGAGGAAATGAGCAGTTCTTC
D: TRBD1; J: TRBJ2-2; size: -; V: TRBV5-8; CDR3: CASSHRQGAITGELFF; DNA: TGTGCCAGCAGCCATCGACAGGGGGCAATCACCGGGGAGCTGTTTTTT
D: TRBD1; J: TRBJ2-1; size: -; V: TRBV6-5; CDR3: CASRGTGGMYNEQFF; DNA: TGTGCCAGCAGAGGGACAGGGGGCATGTACAATGAGCAGTTCTTC
D: -; J: TRBJ1-4; size: -; V: TRBV19; CDR3: CASSISRGNEKLFF; DNA: TGTGCCAGTAGTATTTCCAGGGGAAATGAAAAACTGTTTTTT
D: -; J: TRBJ2-7; size: -; V: TRBV18; CDR3: CASSLGSTYEQYF; DNA: TGTGCCAGCTCCCTGGGATCAACCTACGAGCAGTACTTC
D: -; J: TRBJ1-1; size: few; V: TRBV12-5; CDR3: CASGLTPGQTEAFF; DNA: TGTGCTAGTGGTTTGACCCCGGGACAAACTGAAGCTTTCTTT
D: TRBD2; J: TRBJ2-5; size: -; V: TRBV10-3; CDR3: CAISESGGETQYF; DNA: TGTGCCATCAGTGAGTCGGGGGGGGAGACCCAGTACTTC
D: TRBD2; J: TRBJ2-7; size: once; V: TRBV5-4; CDR3: CASSPLGLAGDEQYF; DNA: TGTGCCAGCAGCCCCTTGGGACTAGCGGGAGACGAGCAGTACTTC
D: -; J: TRBJ1-1; size: once; V: TRBV4-3; CDR3: CASSRKMNTEAFF; DNA: TGCGCCAGCAGCCGGAAGATGAACACTGAAGCTTTCTTT
D: -; J: TRBJ1-4; size: once; V: TRBV18; CDR3: CASSQGSANEKLFF; DNA: TGTGCCAGCTCACAGGGTTCGGCTAATGAAAAACTGTTTTTT
D: -; J: TRBJ1-4; size: -; V: TRBV4-2; CDR3: CASSQDTGDEKLFF; DNA: TGTGCCAGCAGCCAAGATACGGGGGACGAAAAACTGTTTTTT
D: -; J: TRBJ2-1; size: once; V: TRBV6-6; CDR3: CASRRGVHEQFF; DNA: TGTGCCAGCAGAAGAGGGGTACATGAGCAGTTCTTC
D: TRBD1; J: TRBJ2-5; size: once; V: TRBV14; CDR3: CASSPDRDSYQETQYF; DNA: TGTGCCAGCAGCCCGGATCGGGACAGTTACCAAGAGACCCAGTACTTC
D: -; J: TRBJ1-3; size: -; V: TRBV5-1; CDR3: CASSLRAQGFSDTIYF; DNA: TGCGCCAGCAGCTTGCGGGCACAGGGCTTTTCGGACACCATATATTTT
D: -; J: TRBJ2-2; size: -; V: TRBV7-9; CDR3: CASSTTSGLDTGELFF; DNA: TGTGCCAGCAGCACCACGTCCGGGCTCGACACCGGGGAGCTGTTTTTT
D: TRBD2; J: TRBJ2-1; size: few; V: TRBV6-4; CDR3: CASSDSSGGANEQFF; DNA: TGTGCCAGCAGTGACTCTAGCGGGGGGGCCAATGAGCAGTTCTTC
D: TRBD1; J: TRBJ1-5; size: -; V: TRBV2; CDR3: CASSEGGGGQPQHF; DNA: TGTGCCAGCAGTGAAGGAGGGGGCGGCCAGCCCCAGCATTTT
D: -; J: TRBJ2-3; size: -; V: TRBV11-2; CDR3: CASSLGRNTQYF; DNA: TGTGCCAGCAGCTTAGGTAGAAATACGCAGTATTTT
D: -; J: TRBJ2-4; size: -; V: TRBV19; CDR3: CASSIRRDGAKNIQYF; DNA: TGTGCCAGTAGTATACGCAGGGACGGTGCCAAAAACATTCAGTACTTC
D: TRBD2; J: TRBJ2-7; size: -; V: TRBV5-1; CDR3: CASSPMPSGNYEQYF; DNA: TGCGCCAGCAGCCCGATGCCTAGCGGAAACTACGAGCAGTACTTC
D: TRBD2; J: TRBJ2-3; size: -; V: TRBV9; CDR3: CASSVGTSGGGTDTQYF; DNA: TGTGCCAGCAGCGTAGGGACTAGCGGGGGGGGCACAGATACGCAGTATTTT
D: -; J: TRBJ2-3; size: once; V: TRBV4-2; CDR3: CASSQERYSTDTQYF; DNA: TGTGCCAGCAGCCAAGAACGGTATAGCACAGATACGCAGTATTTT
D: -; J: TRBJ1-5; size: -; V: TRBV2; CDR3: CASSAQGLSGQPQHF; DNA: TGTGCCAGCAGTGCCCAGGGGCTGTCGGGTCAGCCCCAGCATTTT
D: -; J: TRBJ1-2; size: -; V: TRBV9; CDR3: CASSPRMAASGYTF; DNA: TGTGCCAGCAGCCCACGTATGGCTGCTTCTGGCTACACCTTC
D: -; J: TRBJ2-5; size: -; V: TRBV4-1; CDR3: CASSQDRALQETQYF; DNA: TGCGCCAGCAGCCAAGATAGGGCGCTCCAAGAGACCCAGTACTTC
D: -; J: TRBJ2-2; size: -; V: TRBV5-1; CDR3: CASSLFSGELFF; DNA: TGCGCCAGCAGCCTATTTAGCGGGGAGCTGTTTTTT
D: TRBD1; J: TRBJ1-1; size: -; V: TRBV7-9; CDR3: CASSLTGVGTEAFF; DNA: TGTGCCAGCAGCTTAACAGGGGTTGGGACTGAAGCTTTCTTT
D: -; J: TRBJ2-2; size: -; V: TRBV18; CDR3: CASSPHPGGTGELFF; DNA: TGTGCCAGCTCACCACATCCCGGGGGCACCGGGGAGCTGTTTTTT
D: TRBD1; J: TRBJ1-4; size: -; V: TRBV4-1; CDR3: CASTLQGAATNEKLFF; DNA: TGCGCCAGCACCCTTCAGGGGGCGGCAACTAATGAAAAACTGTTTTTT
D: TRBD2; J: TRBJ2-1; size: -; V: TRBV5-4; CDR3: CASSIAGGAYNEQFF; DNA: TGTGCCAGCAGTATAGCGGGAGGGGCCTACAATGAGCAGTTCTTC
D: -; J: TRBJ2-1; size: -; V: TRBV5-4; CDR3: CASSPRQTTYNEQFF; DNA: TGTGCCAGCAGCCCCCGACAGACAACTTACAATGAGCAGTTCTTC
D: -; J: TRBJ1-1; size: -; V: TRBV5-1; CDR3: CASSSARENTEAFF; DNA: TGCGCCAGCAGCTCCGCCCGGGAGAACACTGAAGCTTTCTTT
D: -; J: TRBJ2-7; size: -; V: TRBV10-2; CDR3: CASSESLTNQYF; DNA: TGCGCCAGCAGTGAATCCCTTACGAACCAGTACTTC
D: -; J: TRBJ1-1; size: -; V: TRBV19; CDR3: CASSIGGRGNTEAFF; DNA: TGTGCCAGTAGTATAGGGGGCCGGGGGAACACTGAAGCTTTCTTT
D: TRBD2; J: TRBJ2-1; size: -; V: TRBV6-1; CDR3: CASSERASGGRVQFF; DNA: TGTGCCAGCAGTGAAAGGGCTAGCGGGGGGAGGGTGCAGTTCTTC
D: -; J: TRBJ2-5; size: -; V: TRBV6-6; CDR3: CASSGGRGVQETQYF; DNA: TGTGCCAGCAGCGGGGGGCGGGGAGTTCAAGAGACCCAGTACTTC
D: -; J: TRBJ1-2; size: -; V: TRBV6-5; CDR3: CASSYSAQQGYTF; DNA: TGTGCCAGCAGTTACTCGGCACAGCAAGGCTACACCTTC
D: -; J: TRBJ2-7; size: -; V: TRBV19; CDR3: CASSIGPNYEQYF; DNA: TGTGCCAGTAGTATAGGCCCGAACTACGAGCAGTACTTC
D: -; J: TRBJ2-7; size: -; V: TRBV7-6; CDR3: CASSWGGPDSSYEQYF; DNA: TGTGCCAGCAGCTGGGGGGGGCCGGACAGCTCCTACGAGCAGTACTTC
D: TRBD1; J: TRBJ1-2; size: -; V: TRBV27; CDR3: CASSSWTGSNGYTF; DNA: TGTGCCAGCAGTTCGTGGACAGGTTCCAATGGCTACACCTTC
D: TRBD1; J: TRBJ1-1; size: -; V: TRBV18; CDR3: CASSPRQGGTEAFF; DNA: TGTGCCAGCTCACCACGACAGGGGGGTACTGAAGCTTTCTTT
D: -; J: TRBJ2-7; size: -; V: TRBV5-6; CDR3: CASSLGLVYEQYF; DNA: TGTGCCAGCAGCTTGGGACTAGTCTACGAGCAGTACTTC
D: TRBD2; J: TRBJ2-7; size: -; V: TRBV27; CDR3: CASSLREGRGEQYF; DNA: TGTGCCAGCAGTTTAAGGGAAGGGAGGGGCGAGCAGTACTTC